This entry lists 13 T cell receptor beta chains sequenced from one sample in a study of shared clonotypes between healthy human individuals. This table comes from immunoSEQ multiplex PCR, and its TCRdb copy is limited to in-frame clones, with some not included. The table records about 2.3 million clones, 93% of them present only once. The sample was naive CD4+ T cells from PBMCs. Subset described: CD45RA+ positively selected. The receptor set was obtained from a man aged 18 to 35 in good health. Some clones in this sample may be carry-over from other donors' samples.

The chain links TRBV11-2 to TRBJ2-3; the D gene is possibly TRBD2 (5 bases). This CDR3 spans 15 amino acids. The germline V gene encodes CDR1 SGHAT and CDR2 FQNNGV. The V end was cut by 0 bases, the J end by 4 bases, with 11 bases between. The CDR3 sequence is CASSLDLTGSDTQYF. DNA for the CDR3: TGTGCCAGCAGCTTAGATTTAACGGGGTCAGATACGCAGTATTTT. The whole variable domain, filled in from reference TRBV11-2 and TRBJ2-3, reads EAGVAQSPRYKIIEKRQSVAFWCNPISGHATLYWYQQILGQGPKLLIQFQNNGVVDDSQLPKDRFSAERLKGVDSTLKIQPAKLEDSAVYLCASSLDLTGSDTQYFGPGTRLTVL.

The rearrangement joins TRBV28 to TRBJ1-4; D not resolved. V gave up 5 bases and J gave up 0 bases, with 4 bases separating them. The germline gives CDR1 MDHEN, CDR2 SYDVKM. This CDR3 is 13 amino acids long. DNA of the CDR3: TGTGCCAGCAGTACGGCAACTAATGAAAAACTGTTTTTT. Amino acid sequence: CASSTATNEKLFF.

The rearrangement links TRBV7-2 to TRBJ2-3, with D possibly matching TRBD1 (6 bases). The CDR3 consists of 16 residues. Germline CDR1 reads SGHTA; CDR2 reads FQGNSA. The germline V and J ends were trimmed by 1 base and 3 bases, with 14 bases remaining between them. In DNA, the CDR3 is TGTGCCAGCAGCTTAGAACAGGGTAGTCGGACAGATACGCAGTATTTT. Translation gives CASSLEQGSRTDTQYF.

On this clone: Different DNA sequences within this sample yield the same CDR3. The chain joins TRBV7-9 to TRBJ1-2; maybe TRBD1 (5 bases). Germline V lookup: CDR1 SEHNR, CDR2 FQNEAQ (reference sequence). V dropped 1 base and J dropped 1 base, with 7 bases sitting between them. The CDR3 covers 14 residues. This CDR3 reads CASSLGQNNYGYTF. DNA of the CDR3: TGTGCCAGCAGCTTAGGACAGAATAACTATGGCTACACCTTC.

This clone has only one observation. V usage is TRBV10-1 and J usage is TRBJ2-2; D is unclear. Germline V CDR1 and CDR2: WNHNN, SYGVQD (reference sequence). The CDR3 extends over 18 amino acids. Trimming removed 3 bases from V and 3 bases from J, with 20 bases in between. The CDR3 DNA follows: TGCGCCAGCAGTGATGCAGGTACCGGAACATATTACACCGGGGAGCTGTTTTTT. Translated, it gives CASSDAGTGTYYTGELFF.

The count of this clone is one. The V call is TRBV30, the J call TRBJ2-3; the D is unclear. The CDR3 has 13 amino acids. V lost 7 bases to trimming and J lost 2 bases, with 13 bases between them. CDR1 and CDR2 (germline): GTSNPN, SVGIG (reference sequence). In nucleotides, the CDR3 is TGTGCCTCGCAAAAAATACCCACAGATACGCAGTATTTT. Translation: CASQKIPTDTQYF.

The chain uses TRBV4-1 and TRBJ2-3; D gene ambiguous. CDR3 length: 16 residues. The germline V gene has CDR1 MGHRA and CDR2 YSYEKL. The V gene lost 4 bases and the J gene lost 3 bases, with 17 bases spanning the gap. The CDR3 DNA reads TGCGCCAGCAGCCGATCGGTCGCGGCCCAAACAGATACGCAGTATTTT. Its protein is CASSRSVAAQTDTQYF.

The chain recombines TRBV27 with TRBJ2-3; the D gene is possibly TRBD2 (6 bases). Trimming removed 1 base from V and 4 bases from J, with 15 bases in between. The CDR3 covers 16 residues. The V gene's germline CDR1 is MNHEY and CDR2 SMNVEV (reference sequence). CDR3 in amino acids: CASSLLASVGSDTQYF. In nucleotides, the CDR3 is TGTGCCAGCAGTTTATTGGCTAGCGTGGGGTCAGATACGCAGTATTTT.

The chain carries TRBV7-9 and TRBJ1-1; no clear D gene. The CDR3 contains 12 residues. The ends were cut back, 4 bases at V and 9 bases at J, with 12 bases in the middle. CDR1 and CDR2 from the germline V gene are SEHNR and FQNEAQ (reference sequence). CDR3: CASSYDQSKAFF. The CDR3 DNA is TGTGCCAGCAGCTACGACCAGAGTAAAGCTTTCTTT.

To note about this clone: The identical CDR3 is also encoded by other nucleotide sequences in the sample. This chain links TRBV28 with TRBJ2-5; 7 bases agree with TRBD2. Trimming took 3 bases from V and 4 from J; bases not matched to a gene: 2. CDR1 MDHEN and CDR2 SYDVKM come from the germline V gene. The CDR3 is made up of 13 amino acids. As DNA, the CDR3 is TGTGCCAGCAGTTTGGGAGGGGCAGAGACCCAGTACTTC. This translates into CASSLGGAETQYF.

The chain employs TRBV18 and TRBJ2-1; D is perhaps TRBD1 (6 bases). The germline V and J ends were trimmed by 5 bases and 0 bases, with 8 bases remaining between them. From germline, CDR1 is KGHSH and CDR2 LQKENI. The CDR3 loop spans 14 amino acids. CDR3 sequence (DNA): TGTGCCAGCTCAGGACAGAGCTCCTACAATGAGCAGTTCTTC. This sequence encodes CASSGQSSYNEQFF.

Here the CDR3 DNA reads TGCGCCAGCAGCTTGCCGAACCCCGGGACTCTTAACACCGGGGAGCTGTTTTTT. This codes for CASSLPNPGTLNTGELFF. This sequence joins TRBV5-1 and TRBJ2-2; weak D call: TRBD2 (6 bases). The CDR3 is 18 amino acids. Trimming cost V 1 base and J 2 bases, with 18 bases left between them. Germline CDR1 is SGHRS and CDR2 is YFSETQ.

The chain uses TRBV18 and TRBJ2-7; no clear D. The germline V gene has CDR1 KGHSH and CDR2 LQKENI. The CDR3 has 15 amino acids. V was pared by 2 bases and J by 6 bases, with 17 bases between. CDR3 protein: CASSPYRDLGFEQYF. In DNA form, the CDR3 reads TGTGCCAGCTCACCATACCGAGACCTCGGGTTCGAGCAGTACTTC.